The sequence of this T cell receptor beta chain was determined in a study of T cells after yellow fever vaccination. Broader study findings: Most primary-vaccination clones reappeared after the booster (about 95% CD4, 85% to 90% CD8). Clonotypes found in both CD4 and CD8 compartments made up a small share. High-abundance clonotypes from the bulk population could contaminate FACS-sorted repertoires.

A process of 5'RACE template switching, which added a universal primer site and UMIs, was used to make TCR cDNA. TCRdb re-derived calls from the 5' RACE reads in MiXCR, one entry per CDR3 protein. The table lists about 400,000 distinct CDR3 sequences, 6% to 8% of them singletons. The germline gives CDR1 MDHEN, CDR2 SYDVKM. Deletions cut 5 bases from V and 0 bases from J, with 11 bases between. CDR3 length: 15 amino acids. As regards this clonotype: Antigen specificity is unknown.

The source is a man aged 25-45 years who received the YFV17D yellow fever vaccine. V and J are TRBV28 and TRBJ1-5, with D possibly matching TRBD1 (6 bases). This specimen was PBMCs, taken 5 days after the yellow fever booster vaccination. The DNA for the CDR3 is TGTGCCAGCAGTACACAGGGATATAGCAATCAGCCCCAGCATTTT. Translated, it gives CASSTQGYSNQPQHF.